A single sample gave rise to the 10 T cell receptor beta chains below, sequenced in a study of blood T cell repertoires in COVID-19. TCRdb's copy holds only in-frame clones and misses some; the assay was immunoSEQ multiplex PCR. The data show 250,000 or so clones, roughly 89% seen once. The specimen sequenced was peripheral blood. The receptors were gathered from a woman between 35 and 50 years old who had recovered from COVID-19.

The V gene is TRBV7-9, the J gene TRBJ1-5; 8 bases line up with TRBD1. In germline, CDR1 is SEHNR, CDR2 FQNEAQ (reference sequence). This CDR3 is built from 14 residues. Losses at the gene ends were 5 bases for V and 7 bases for J; bases not matched to a gene: 7. The CDR3 loop is CASSETGAGQPQHF. In DNA, the CDR3 is TGTGCCAGCAGCGAGACAGGGGCAGGGCAGCCCCAGCATTTT.

A few counts support this clone. This rearrangement joins TRBV2 to TRBJ2-7; a weak D match, TRBD1 (6 bases). V lost 4 bases to trimming and J lost 7 bases, with 20 bases between them. This CDR3 region has 15 residues. The germline gives CDR1 SNHLY, CDR2 FYNNEI. This CDR3 is CASSVMSPPQGEQYF. The CDR3 DNA sequence: TGTGCCAGCAGTGTTATGAGTCCCCCACAGGGAGAGCAGTACTTC. The whole variable domain, filled in from reference TRBV2 and TRBJ2-7, reads EPEVTQTPSHQVTQMGQEVILRCVPISNHLYFYWYRQILGQKVEFLVSFYNNEISEKSEIFDDQFSVERPDGSNFTLKIRSTKLEDSAMYFCASSVMSPPQGEQYFGPGTRLTVT.

The chain combines TRBV19 with TRBJ1-4, with unresolved D. Germline values: CDR1 LNHDA, CDR2 SQIVND (reference sequence). The CDR3 length is 16 residues. V lost 8 bases, J lost 0 bases, and 16 bases lay in between. CDR3 amino acids: CASCTLKGATNEKLFF. The CDR3 DNA sequence: TGTGCCAGTTGTACCCTCAAAGGAGCAACTAATGAAAAACTGTTTTTT.

This clone turned up a few times. V gene TRBV6-5 combines with J gene TRBJ1-1; 7 nucleotides match TRBD1. Germline CDR1 reads MNHEY; CDR2 reads SVGAGI. The CDR3 has 15 amino acids. Trimming removed 2 bases from V and 1 base from J; junction bases left unmatched: 4. In DNA form, the CDR3 reads TGTGCCAGCAGTTACGGACAGGTACCGAACACTGAAGCTTTCTTT. Its translation is CASSYGQVPNTEAFF.

The chain has TRBV20-1 and TRBJ1-1, with D uncertain. Trimming shortened V by 3 bases and J by 3 bases, and 11 bases separated the two germline ends. CDR1 is DFQATT and CDR2 is SNEGSKA in the germline V gene (reference sequence). The CDR3 extends over 13 amino acids. CDR3 coding DNA: TGCAGTGCTAGTAACGGAGGTGACACTGAAGCTTTCTTT. Its protein product is CSASNGGDTEAFF.

This chain links TRBV10-1 with TRBJ2-5; D uncertain. Germline V gene data show CDR1 as WNHNN and CDR2 as SYGVQD (reference sequence). This CDR3 has 14 amino acids. V was pared by 3 bases and J by 3 bases, with 11 bases between. The chain's CDR3 is CASSDTQSEETQYF. DNA of the CDR3: TGCGCCAGCAGTGATACGCAGTCAGAAGAGACCCAGTACTTC.

The chain uses TRBV5-1 and TRBJ2-3, with D maybe TRBD2 (5 bases). Germline V gives CDR1 SGHRS, CDR2 YFSETQ. The CDR3 length is 14 residues. The germline V and J ends were trimmed by 5 bases and 2 bases, with 12 bases remaining between them. CDR3 residues: CASSSPSTTDTQYF. The DNA of the CDR3 is TGCGCCAGCAGTTCCCCTAGCACCACAGATACGCAGTATTTT.

This clone was recorded once. This chain connects TRBV19 to TRBJ2-1, with D hard to call. CDR1 LNHDA and CDR2 SQIVND come from the germline V gene (reference sequence). Trimming removed 3 bases at V and 0 bases at J, with 9 bases between. This CDR3 is built from 15 residues. DNA for the CDR3: TGTGCCAGTAGTATTATGGAGAGCTCCTACAATGAGCAGTTCTTC. It translates to CASSIMESSYNEQFF. Complete variable domain (other parts from reference TRBV19 and TRBJ2-1): DGGITQSPKYLFRKEGQNVTLSCEQNLNHDAMYWYRQDPGQGLRLIYYSQIVNDFQKGDIAEGYSVSREKKESFPLTVTSAQKNPTAFYLCASSIMESSYNEQFFGPGTRLTVL.

The V and J genes are TRBV3-1 (or the pseudogene TRBV3-2) and TRBJ2-2; TRBD2 matches at 11 bases. This CDR3 comprises 16 residues. The junction had 1 base not matched to a gene; V was cut back by 4 bases and J by 0 bases. Germline lookup yields CDR1 LGHDT and CDR2 YNNKEL (reference sequence). As DNA, the CDR3 is TGTGCCAGCAGCCTAGCGGGGGGGGCGAACACCGGGGAGCTGTTTTTT. This encodes CASSLAGGANTGELFF.

The rearrangement joins TRBV14 to TRBJ2-2; D might be TRBD2 (5 bases). The CDR3 length is 14 residues. Germline V gene sequence: CDR1 SGHDN, CDR2 FVKESK. V gave up 6 bases and J gave up 2 bases, with 10 bases separating them. The chain's CDR3 is CASRLSGNTGELFF. In nucleotides, the CDR3 is TGTGCCAGCAGACTCAGCGGAAACACCGGGGAGCTGTTTTTT. Complete variable domain (other parts from reference TRBV14 and TRBJ2-2): EAGVTQFPSHSVIEKGQTVTLRCDPISGHDNLYWYRRVMGKEIKFLLHFVKESKQDESGMPNNRFLAERTGGTYSTLKVQPAELEDSGVYFCASRLSGNTGELFFGEGSRLTVL.